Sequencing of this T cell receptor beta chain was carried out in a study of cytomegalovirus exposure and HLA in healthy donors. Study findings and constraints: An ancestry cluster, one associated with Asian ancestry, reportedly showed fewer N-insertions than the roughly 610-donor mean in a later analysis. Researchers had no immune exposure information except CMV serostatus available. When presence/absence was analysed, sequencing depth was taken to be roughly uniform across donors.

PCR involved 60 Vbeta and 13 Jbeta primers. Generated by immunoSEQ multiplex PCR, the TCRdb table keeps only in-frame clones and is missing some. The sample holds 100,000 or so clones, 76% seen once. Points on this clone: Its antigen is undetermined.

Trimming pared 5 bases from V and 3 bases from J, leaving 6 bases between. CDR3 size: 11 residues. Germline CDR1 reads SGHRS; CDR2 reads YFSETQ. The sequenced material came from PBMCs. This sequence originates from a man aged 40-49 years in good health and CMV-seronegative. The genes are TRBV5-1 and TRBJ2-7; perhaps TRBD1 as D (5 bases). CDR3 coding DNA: TGCGCCAGCAGGCAGGGCTACGAGCAGTACTTC. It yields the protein CASRQGYEQYF.